The 30 T cell receptor beta chains below were found in one sample sequenced in a study of glioma-infiltrating T cells. Amplification of TCR alpha and beta CDR3 regions from RNA used iRepertoire nested multiplex PCR. TCRdb re-called the multiplex PCR reads with MiXCR, one entry per CDR3 protein. The table records around 120,000 distinct CDR3 sequences, more than 20% of them present only once. The specimen sequenced was glioma tissue, nonneoplastic brain tissue, or PBMCs (not recorded which). The receptors were sampled from a human donor with low-grade glioma or glioblastoma, undergoing nonglioma brain surgery, or in good health (not recorded which).

This clonotype occurred a few times. This sequence joins TRBV10-1 and TRBJ1-1; 10 bases match TRBD1. Germline CDR1 and CDR2: WNHNN and SYGVQD (reference sequence). CDR3 length: 16 amino acids. The J segment lost 4 bases and the V segment lost 11 bases, leaving 16 bases of the junction unmatched. For the CDR3, the DNA is TGCGCCTCCCAGACAGGGGGCATTCCCTGGAGCACTGAAGCTTTCTTT. Protein product: CASQTGGIPWSTEAFF.

The table lists this clonotype with many counts. The genes are TRBV6-6 and TRBJ1-3, with 7 bases that match TRBD1. The V segment lost 2 bases and the J segment 10 bases; nucleotides outside the gene matches: 11. Germline lookup yields CDR1 MNHNY and CDR2 SVGAGI (reference sequence). This CDR3 contains 15 residues. CDR3 nucleotides: TGTGCCAGCAGTTACCAGGGACAGAGCGGTGGGACCATATATTTT. It translates to CASSYQGQSGGTIYF.

This clonotype was recorded a few times. This rearrangement joins TRBV10-3 to TRBJ1-1; 7 bases agree with TRBD1. This CDR3 has 13 amino acids. Germline V CDR1 and CDR2: ENHRY, SYGVKD. Losses at the gene ends were 9 bases for V and 2 bases for J; bases not matched to a gene: 6. In DNA form, the CDR3 reads TGTGCCATAGAGGGGGCTAGAAACACTGAAGCTTTCTTT. Protein product: CAIEGARNTEAFF.

Only a few counts were recorded for this clonotype. One end of the junction is discordant with germline, which a read error may explain. This chain joins TRBV6-1 and TRBJ1-2; TRBD1 might be the D (6 bases). Per germline, CDR1 MNHNS and CDR2 SASEGT. This CDR3 has 13 residues. The CDR3 loop is CATSDSGVYGYTF. DNA for the CDR3: TGTGCCACCAGTGACTCAGGGGTCTATGGCTACACCTTC.

The sample holds many counts of this clonotype. This rearrangement joins TRBV20-1 to TRBJ1-1; 9 bases fit TRBD1. This CDR3 has 17 residues. CDR1 DFQATT and CDR2 SNEGSKA come from the germline V gene (reference sequence). V shed 0 bases, J shed 0 bases, and the junction held 8 bases outside the gene matches. The CDR3 DNA reads as TGCAGTGCTAGAGATGGACAGGGGAAGGGGATGAACACTGAAGCTTTCTTT. It translates to CSARDGQGKGMNTEAFF.

The chain links TRBV3-1 to TRBJ1-5; tentatively, D is TRBD1 (5 bases). The V gene lost 0 bases and the J gene lost 3 bases, with 12 bases spanning the gap. CDR3 length: 16 amino acids. The germline V gene has CDR1 LGHDT and CDR2 YNNKEL (reference sequence). CDR3 sequence: CASSQDAGLVNQPQHF. In DNA form, the CDR3 reads TGTGCCAGCAGCCAAGACGCAGGGCTTGTCAATCAGCCCCAGCATTTT.

V is TRBV6-1 and J is TRBJ1-5, with D tentatively TRBD1 (6 bases). V lost 6 bases and J lost 3, with 15 bases in between. The germline V gene has CDR1 MNHNS and CDR2 SASEGT. This CDR3 is built from 15 residues. For the CDR3, the DNA is TGTGCCAGCAGCATTTACGACAGGAACAATCAGCCCCAGCATTTT. Protein product: CASSIYDRNNQPQHF.

This clonotype was seen only a few times. The chain uses TRBV14 and TRBJ2-5, with a tentative D call TRBD1 (5 bases). V lost 0 bases to trimming and J lost 2 bases, with 16 bases between them. The CDR3 runs to 17 residues. Germline V lookup: CDR1 SGHDN, CDR2 FVKESK. CDR3 loop: CASSQDKVFREQETQYF. In DNA, the CDR3 is TGTGCCAGCAGCCAAGATAAAGTCTTCAGGGAACAAGAGACCCAGTACTTC.

This clonotype occurred many times. The rearrangement links TRBV3-1 to TRBJ1-1, with D hard to call. CDR1 is LGHDT and CDR2 is YNNKEL in the germline V gene (reference sequence). This CDR3 spans 11 amino acids. Deletions cut 3 bases from V and 6 bases from J, with 5 bases between. CDR3 sequence (DNA): TGTGCCAGCAGCCATCTCTCTGAAGCTTTCTTT. Translation gives CASSHLSEAFF.

This clonotype showed up many times. The genes are TRBV6-1 and TRBJ2-7, with 7 bases identical to TRBD1. CDR3 size: 12 residues. Germline CDR1 reads MNHNS; CDR2 reads SASEGT. Germline trimming cut 5 bases from V and 9 bases from J; bases unmatched to any gene: 7. CDR3 nucleotide sequence: TGTGCCAGCAGTCAACAGGGGTTTGGGCAGTACGTC. This gives the protein CASSQQGFGQYV.

This clonotype was seen a few times. The V gene is TRBV11-2, the J gene TRBJ2-5, with D perhaps matching TRBD2 (6 bases). Germline V CDR1 and CDR2: SGHAT, FQNNGV. The CDR3 loop spans 13 amino acids. V dropped 5 bases and J dropped 5 bases, with 12 bases sitting between them. The CDR3 region has the DNA TGTGCCAGCAGCCCCGGCGGGATGGAGACCCAGTACTTC. Amino acid sequence: CASSPGGMETQYF.

A remark on this clonotype: This may be a read error: a much more frequent sequence differs by one nucleotide. The gene calls are TRBV6-6 and TRBJ2-7, with D maybe TRBD1 (5 bases). From germline, CDR1 is MNHNY and CDR2 SVGAGI (reference sequence). Trimming removed 2 bases at V and 4 bases at J, with 9 bases between. The CDR3 is made up of 13 amino acids. CDR3 residues: CASSYGAGYEQYV. In DNA form, the CDR3 reads TGTGCCAGCAGTTACGGGGCAGGGTACGAGCAGTACGTC.

The gene calls are TRBV9 and TRBJ2-3; D may correspond to TRBD1 or TRBD2 (6 bases each). Germline values: CDR1 SGDLS, CDR2 YYNGEE. This CDR3 contains 15 residues. V lost 4 bases, J lost 2 bases, and 14 bases lay in between. For the CDR3, the DNA is TGTGCCAGCAGCCCCCAAGGGGGGTCCACAGATACGCAGTATTTT. Translated: CASSPQGGSTDTQYF.

This clonotype was picked up many times. The rearrangement uses TRBV3-1 and TRBJ2-5; no definite D call. With 2 bases removed from V and 2 bases from J, the gap between germline ends came to 0 bases. Germline V lookup: CDR1 LGHDT, CDR2 YNNKEL (reference sequence). CDR3 length: 11 residues. The DNA of the CDR3 is TGTGCCAGCAGCCAACAAGAGACCCAGTACTTC. It specifies CASSQQETQYF.

CDR3 nucleotide sequence: TGTGCTAGTGGGGTCCGACGGAACACTGAAGCTTTCTTT. It specifies CASGVRRNTEAFF. J is TRBJ1-1 and V is TRBV12-5; D is uncertain. Trimming stripped 6 bases from V and 1 base from J, with 9 bases between. CDR3 length: 13 amino acids. Germline V gene data show CDR1 as LGHNT and CDR2 as FRNRAP. Combining the CDR3 with reference TRBV12-5 and TRBJ1-1 gives the whole variable domain DARVTQTPRHKVTEMGQEVTMRCQPILGHNTVFWYRQTMMQGLELLAYFRNRAPLDDSGMPKDRFSAEMPDATLATLKIQPSEPRDSAVYFCASGVRRNTEAFFGQGTRLTVV.

The CDR3 loop reads CASSPDRAKGGYTF. The CDR3 nucleotides read TGTGCCAGCAGCCCGGACAGGGCAAAAGGGGGCTACACCTTC. V and J are TRBV28 and TRBJ1-2; the match to TRBD1 covers 8 bases. V trimming: 6 bases; J trimming: 8 bases; junction bases outside the gene matches: 11. Germline assignment: CDR1 MDHEN and CDR2 SYDVKM. The CDR3 spans 14 residues.

This clonotype was detected ten times or more. J is TRBJ1-1 and V is TRBV15, with D unresolved. V lost 1 base, J lost 7 bases, and 10 bases lay in between. The length of the CDR3 is 13 residues. Germline CDR1 LNHNV, CDR2 YYDKDF (reference sequence). CDR3 coding DNA: TGTGCCACCAGCAGAGTCTCGGTTCTTGAAGCTTTCTTT. Residues: CATSRVSVLEAFF.

The V gene is TRBV7-9, the J gene TRBJ1-1, with 8 positions matching TRBD1. CDR3 length equals 15 residues. V was pared by 5 bases and J by 0 bases, with 5 bases of the junction left unmatched. Germline values: CDR1 SEHNR, CDR2 FQNEAQ (reference sequence). CDR3 residues: CASSAGQGVNTEAFF. DNA for the CDR3: TGTGCCAGCAGCGCCGGACAGGGAGTGAACACTGAAGCTTTCTTT.

This clonotype is a singleton in its sample. This clone may be a read error of a much larger clone one base away. The CDR3 carries no conserved terminal phenylalanine or tryptophan, so it likely arises from a read error. J is TRBJ2-3 and V is TRBV20-1; possible D gene TRBD2, 6 bases. From germline, CDR1 is DFQATT and CDR2 SNEGSKA (reference sequence). Trimming cost V 1 base and J 6 bases, with 8 bases left between them. This CDR3 contains 12 residues. The CDR3 DNA reads as TGCAGTGCTAGAGTTGGGGGGGATACGCAGTATTCT. Its protein product is CSARVGGDTQYS.

This clonotype was counted a few times. The V and J genes are TRBV2 and TRBJ1-3; D uncertain. The germline V gene has CDR1 SNHLY and CDR2 FYNNEI. This CDR3 contains 14 residues. Trimming removed 4 bases at V and 0 bases at J, with 7 bases between. The CDR3 DNA sequence: TGTGCCAGCAGTGCACTACTCTCTGGAAACACCATATATTTT. It yields the protein CASSALLSGNTIYF.

This clonotype came up many times. This chain uses TRBV20-1 with TRBJ2-3; TRBD2 agrees at 7 bases. The CDR3 sequence is 14 residues long. CDR1 and CDR2 (germline): DFQATT, SNEGSKA (reference sequence). V lost 3 bases to trimming and J lost 0 bases; unmatched junction nucleotides: 3. This CDR3 is CSARRGSSTDTQYF. CDR3 DNA sequence: TGCAGTGCTAGGCGGGGGTCTAGCACAGATACGCAGTATTTT.

This clonotype was seen only a few times. Here the CDR3 reads CASRPGDLYGYTF. The CDR3 DNA is TGTGCCAGCAGACCAGGGGATCTCTATGGCTACACCTTC. V usage is TRBV11-1 and J usage is TRBJ1-2; D perhaps matches TRBD1 (6 bases). The CDR3 is made up of 13 amino acids. The germline V gene encodes CDR1 SGHAT and CDR2 FQDESV (reference sequence). V gave up 6 bases and J gave up 4 bases, with 12 bases separating them.

The chain links TRBV15 to TRBJ2-7; TRBD1 might be the D (5 bases). CDR3 size: 13 residues. The germline V and J ends were trimmed by 6 bases and 7 bases, with 16 bases remaining between them. The V gene's germline CDR1 is LNHNV and CDR2 YYDKDF (reference sequence). CDR3 sequence (DNA): TGTGCCACCAGAAAGGAGCAGGGCTTGGAGCAGTACGTC. This encodes CATRKEQGLEQYV.

V gene TRBV13 combines with J gene TRBJ2-3; maybe TRBD1 (6 bases). The V end lost 5 bases, the J end lost 1 base, and 10 bases lay between the germline ends. The CDR3 contains 14 residues. Germline-derived CDR1 and CDR2 are PRHDT and FYEKMQ (reference sequence). Here the CDR3 reads CASSDGQRTDTQYF. As DNA, the CDR3 is TGTGCCAGCAGCGATGGACAGCGCACAGATACGCAGTATTTT.

The sample holds many counts of this clonotype. The chain couples TRBV20-1 to TRBJ1-6; D uncertain. CDR3 length: 13 amino acids. CDR1 and CDR2 from the germline V gene are DFQATT and SNEGSKA (reference sequence). Trimming removed 1 base at V and 5 bases at J, with 6 bases between. The CDR3 here is CSARVQDNSPLHF. The CDR3 DNA reads TGCAGTGCTAGAGTGCAGGATAATTCACCCCTCCACTTT.

This clonotype has a handful of counts. Mismatch with germline at one junction end may stem from a read error. This chain uses TRBV18 with TRBJ1-1; TRBD1 aligns across 8 bases. CDR3 length: 15 residues. CDR1 is KGHSH and CDR2 is LQKENI in the germline V gene. DNA of the CDR3: TGTGCCAGCTCACCCCGGACAGGGAAAAACACTGAAGCCTTCTTT. It yields the protein CASSPRTGKNTEAFF.

V usage is TRBV14 and J usage is TRBJ2-1; D call uncertain. The CDR3 extends over 15 amino acids. Germline V CDR1 and CDR2: SGHDN, FVKESK. V was shortened by 1 base and J by 4 bases, with 11 bases between the two germline ends. The CDR3 sequence is CASSQGSVGYNEQFF. In DNA form, the CDR3 reads TGTGCCAGCAGCCAAGGATCTGTGGGGTACAATGAGCAGTTCTTC.

This clonotype was detected ten times or more. The V call is TRBV3-1, the J call TRBJ2-3; no clear D gene. The germline CDR1 and CDR2 sequences are LGHDT and YNNKEL (reference sequence). The CDR3 covers 13 residues. Trimming took off 6 bases at V and 6 bases at J, with 13 bases between the two ends. Written as DNA, the CDR3 is TGTGCCAGCAGGTGGTGGACCGAGGATACGCAGTATTTT. Translation: CASRWWTEDTQYF.

Worth noting for this clonotype: No conserved phenylalanine or tryptophan is present at the end of the CDR3, so a read error is the likely explanation. The chain has TRBV6-4 and TRBJ1-1; D is perhaps TRBD1 (6 bases). The CDR3 runs to 15 residues. Germline V gene sequence: CDR1 MRHNA, CDR2 SNTAGT. Trimming took 4 bases from V and 0 from J, leaving 12 bases between them. The CDR3 reads CASSADRTMNTEAFL. The CDR3, as DNA: TGTGCCAGCAGTGCAGACAGGACCATGAACACTGAAGCTTTCCTT.

This chain joins TRBV6-9 and TRBJ2-1, with D uncertain. The V and J ends lost 4 bases and 10 bases respectively, with 14 bases between them. The V gene's germline CDR1 is MNHGY and CDR2 SVAAGI. CDR3 size: 13 residues. This CDR3 is CASSLKPSYEQFF. CDR3 coding DNA: TGTGCCAGCAGTTTGAAACCCTCCTACGAGCAGTTCTTC.